This T cell receptor (beta chain) was sequenced for a study of molecular identifiers for immune sequencing clone quantification. Overall study results and limits: Highly expanded clone sizes could end up underestimated if a barcode were shared by identical TCR molecules. Whereas naive cells kept under 1% of molecules in clones above 20 RNA copies, such clones held over 99% in effectors.

Details on this clonotype: Antigen specificity is unknown.

MiXCR, applied by TCRdb to the PCR reads, yields one record per CDR3 protein. The sample has hundreds of thousands of distinct CDR3 sequences; over 25% are singletons. Looked up from germline, CDR1 is MNHEY and CDR2 is SMNVEV (reference sequence). The CDR3 is made up of 15 amino acids. V lost 7 bases and J 2 bases, leaving 15 bases between the germline ends. Naive CD8 T cells were FACS-sorted by CD8+CD4-CCR7+CD45RA+ markers. V usage is TRBV27 and J usage is TRBJ1-5; a possible D gene is TRBD1 (5 bases). This clonotype originated in a human donor in good health. Some libraries in this study had Jurkat cell RNA spiked in. The specimen was naive CD8+ T cells from blood, with Jurkat cell RNA spiked in. The subset denotes: FACS-sorted CD8+CD4-CCR7+CD45RA+ naive T cells. The CDR3 DNA reads TGTGCCAGCAAAGGAGGGGTTCTGGGCAATCAGCCCCAGCATTTT. Residues: CASKGGVLGNQPQHF.